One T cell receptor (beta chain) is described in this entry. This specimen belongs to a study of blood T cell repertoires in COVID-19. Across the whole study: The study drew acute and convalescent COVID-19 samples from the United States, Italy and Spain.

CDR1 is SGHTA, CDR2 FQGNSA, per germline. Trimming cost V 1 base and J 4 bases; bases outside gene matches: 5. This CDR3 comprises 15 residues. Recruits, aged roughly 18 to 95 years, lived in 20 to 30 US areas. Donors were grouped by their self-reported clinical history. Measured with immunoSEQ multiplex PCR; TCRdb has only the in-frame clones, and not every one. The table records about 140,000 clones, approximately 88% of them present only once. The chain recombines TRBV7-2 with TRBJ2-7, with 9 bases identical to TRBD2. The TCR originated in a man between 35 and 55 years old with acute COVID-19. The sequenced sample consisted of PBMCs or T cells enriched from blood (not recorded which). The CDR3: CASSLGREGPYEQYF. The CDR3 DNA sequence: TGTGCCAGCAGCTTAGGGCGGGAGGGCCCGTACGAGCAGTACTTC.